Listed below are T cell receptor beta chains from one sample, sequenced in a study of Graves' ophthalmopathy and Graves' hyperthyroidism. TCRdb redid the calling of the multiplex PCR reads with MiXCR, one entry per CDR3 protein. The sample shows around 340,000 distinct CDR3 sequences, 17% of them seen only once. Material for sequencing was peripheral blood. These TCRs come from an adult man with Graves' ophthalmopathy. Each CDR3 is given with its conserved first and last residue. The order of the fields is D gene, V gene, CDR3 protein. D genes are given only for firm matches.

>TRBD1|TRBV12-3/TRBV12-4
CASSLDRGAGYTF
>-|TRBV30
CAWSQREGPQYF
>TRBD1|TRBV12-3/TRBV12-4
CASGPGQGGNQPQHF
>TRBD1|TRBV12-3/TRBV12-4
CASSLHSGGAGGGYTF
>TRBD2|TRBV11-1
CASSKLAGGVTGELFF
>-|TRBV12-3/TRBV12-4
CASSYADGAYEQYF
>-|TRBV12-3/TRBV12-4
CASRPDTYEQYF
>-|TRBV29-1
CSSGETRYGYTF
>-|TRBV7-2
CASSLLPGDTRNTIYF
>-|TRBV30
CACRGFNEQYF